The 3 T cell receptor beta chains below were found in one sample sequenced in a study of blood T cell repertoires in COVID-19. Libraries were prepared by immunoSEQ multiplex PCR; TCRdb keeps only in-frame clonotypes and omits some of them. The sample includes over 100,000 clones, 75% to 85% seen only once; the top ten take approximately 7.9%. The material sequenced was peripheral blood. The source is a woman older than 75 with active or convalescent COVID-19.

This clone was observed a handful of times. The chain joins TRBV6-1 to TRBJ2-5; 9 bases line up with TRBD1. The germline gives CDR1 MNHNS, CDR2 SASEGT. This CDR3 contains 16 residues. V was pared by 0 bases and J by 4 bases, with 6 bases of the junction left unmatched. Here the CDR3 DNA reads TGTGCCAGCAGTGAAGCACAGGGGGCGAGAGGAGAGACCCAGTACTTC. As protein: CASSEAQGARGETQYF.

This clone was counted only a few times. The chain recombines TRBV11-2 with TRBJ2-7; D might be TRBD2 (6 bases). Germline assignment: CDR1 SGHAT and CDR2 FQNNGV. V was shortened by 2 bases and J by 1 base, with 9 bases between the two germline ends. The CDR3 totals 14 residues. The CDR3 region is CASSLSSVSYEQYF. In DNA, the CDR3 is TGTGCCAGCAGCTTATCTAGCGTATCCTACGAGCAGTACTTC.

The chain joins TRBV27 to TRBJ2-3; D ambiguous. Looked up from germline, CDR1 is MNHEY and CDR2 is SMNVEV (reference sequence). V dropped 0 bases and J dropped 6 bases, with 10 bases sitting between them. This CDR3 is 14 amino acids long. CDR3 region: CASSLSAPSDTQYF. In DNA, the CDR3 is TGTGCCAGCAGTTTATCGGCACCCTCGGATACGCAGTATTTT.